This TCR beta chain was obtained from a study of T cell responses to AZD1222 COVID-19 vaccine. Study-level points and caveats: With two AZD1222 doses given, Spike-specific TCR breadth and depth both rose. Clonal diversity was possibly underestimated, and white British individuals and females predominated among donors.

Data came from immunoSEQ multiplex PCR; TCRdb stores just in-frame clones and leaves some out. The data contain some 150,000 clones, more than 90% of them seen just once; the ten biggest clones take up 3.3%. Second-dose recipients at about 4 or about 12 weeks were treated as one pooled group. Germline V CDR1 and CDR2: KGHSH, LQKENI. The CDR3 has 13 amino acids. V gave up 6 bases and J gave up 10 bases, with 16 bases separating them. Concerning this clone: The antigen remains undetermined.

The sequence was obtained from an adult who received the AZD1222 COVID-19 vaccine. The chain uses TRBV18 and TRBJ2-1, with a possible D match to TRBD2 (6 bases). This sample comprised peripheral blood, obtained 28 days after the second AZD1222 dose. CDR3: CASSGDSSGEQFF. CDR3 DNA sequence: TGTGCCAGCTCCGGGGACTCGAGCGGGGAGCAGTTCTTC.